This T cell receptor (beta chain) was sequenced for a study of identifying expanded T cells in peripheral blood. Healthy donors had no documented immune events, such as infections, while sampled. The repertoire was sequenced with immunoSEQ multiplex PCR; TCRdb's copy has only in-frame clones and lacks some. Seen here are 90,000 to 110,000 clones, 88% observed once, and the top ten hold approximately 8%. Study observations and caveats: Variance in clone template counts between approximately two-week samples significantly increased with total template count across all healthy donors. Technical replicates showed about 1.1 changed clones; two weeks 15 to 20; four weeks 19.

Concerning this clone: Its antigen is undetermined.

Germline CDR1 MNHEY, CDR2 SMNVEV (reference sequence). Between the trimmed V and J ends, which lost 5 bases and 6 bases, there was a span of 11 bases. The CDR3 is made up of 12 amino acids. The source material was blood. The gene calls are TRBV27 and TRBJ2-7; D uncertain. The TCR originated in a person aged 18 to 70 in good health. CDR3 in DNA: TGTGCCAGCAGTCCGGCTGGGTTCGAGCAGTACTTC. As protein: CASSPAGFEQYF.